This T cell receptor (beta chain) was sequenced in a study of blood T cells in healthy people across ages. PCR was performed a second time for about 6 to 12 cycles using a sample-barcoded 5' primer and a J-beta primer mix. MiXCR was run by TCRdb on the 5' RACE reads, yielding one entry per CDR3 protein. The data contain around 1,000,000 distinct CDR3 sequences, under 30% of them singletons. Between the trimmed V and J ends, which lost 1 base and 4 bases, there was a span of 10 bases. The CDR3 is 14 residues long. Germline-derived CDR1 and CDR2 are MGHRA and YSYEKL. These sequences were also reported in another study, on T cells of mothers and their children.

The V and J genes are TRBV4-1 and TRBJ1-1; D is unresolved. The source material was blood. The sequence derives from a girl aged 2 to 9 in good health. The chain's CDR3 is CASSQVGIGTEAFF. CDR3 in DNA: TGCGCCAGCAGCCAAGTGGGGATTGGCACTGAAGCTTTCTTT.